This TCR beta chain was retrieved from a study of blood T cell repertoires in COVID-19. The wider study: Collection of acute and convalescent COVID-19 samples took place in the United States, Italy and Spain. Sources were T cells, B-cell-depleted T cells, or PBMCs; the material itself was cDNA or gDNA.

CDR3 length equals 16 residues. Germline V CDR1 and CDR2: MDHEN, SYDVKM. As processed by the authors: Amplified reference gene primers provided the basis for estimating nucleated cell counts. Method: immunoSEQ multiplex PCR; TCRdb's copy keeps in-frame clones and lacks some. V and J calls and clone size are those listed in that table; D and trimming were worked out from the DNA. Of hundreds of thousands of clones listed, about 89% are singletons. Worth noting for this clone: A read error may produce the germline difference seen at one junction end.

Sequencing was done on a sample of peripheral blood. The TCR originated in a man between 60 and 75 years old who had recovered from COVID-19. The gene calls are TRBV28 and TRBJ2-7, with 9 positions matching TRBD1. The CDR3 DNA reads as TGTGCCAGCACCCCATCTGGGGGGACAGGGCGTATCGTGGAGGACTTC. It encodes CASTPSGGTGRIVEDF.